The present TCR beta chain was sequenced within a study of T cell changes during pregnancy in multiple sclerosis. The data were produced by immunoSEQ multiplex PCR, yet TCRdb's version contains in-frame clones alone and is incomplete. This table has about 20,000 clones, roughly nine tenths appearing once. In germline, CDR1 is SGHNT, CDR2 YYREEE (reference sequence). CDR3 length equals 18 residues. The V segment lost 2 bases and the J segment 6 bases; nucleotides outside the gene matches: 15. The source was CD8+ T cells from peripheral blood mononuclear cells, collected after pregnancy. This TCR was sampled from a female donor in good health, enrolled as a control in a pregnancy study. The J gene is TRBJ2-1, the V gene TRBV5-4; 9 bases agree with TRBD2. The DNA for the CDR3 is TGTGCCAGCAGCTTCCAACGTGGGCGGGGGGGCCCCCCCAATGAGCAGTTCTTC. Amino acid sequence: CASSFQRGRGGPPNEQFF. Full variable domain (remainder filled in from reference TRBV5-4 and TRBJ2-1): ETGVTQSPTHLIKTRGQQVTLRCSSQSGHNTVSWYQQALGQGPQFIFQYYREEENGRGNFPPRFSGLQFPNYSSELNVNALELDDSALYLCASSFQRGRGGPPNEQFFGPGTRLTVL.